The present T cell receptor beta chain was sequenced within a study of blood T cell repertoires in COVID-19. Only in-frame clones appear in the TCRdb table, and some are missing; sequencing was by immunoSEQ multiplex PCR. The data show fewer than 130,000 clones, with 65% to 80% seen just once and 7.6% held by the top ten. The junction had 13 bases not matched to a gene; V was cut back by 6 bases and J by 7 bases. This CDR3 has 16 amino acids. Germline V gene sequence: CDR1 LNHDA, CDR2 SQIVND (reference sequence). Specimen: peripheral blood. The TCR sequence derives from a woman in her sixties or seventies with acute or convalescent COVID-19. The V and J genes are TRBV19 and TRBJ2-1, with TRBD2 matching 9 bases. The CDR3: CASSPSSGGRRNEQFF. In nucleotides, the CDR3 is TGTGCCAGTAGCCCCTCGAGCGGGGGGCGGCGGAATGAGCAGTTCTTC.